Presented here are 32 T cell receptor beta chains from one specimen sequenced in a study of cytomegalovirus exposure and HLA in healthy donors. With 60 Vbeta and 13 Jbeta primers, the PCR was carried out. Method: immunoSEQ multiplex PCR; TCRdb's copy keeps in-frame clones and lacks some. The sample records 99,000 or so clones, roughly 15% being singletons. The sample taken for sequencing was PBMCs. The receptors come from a female donor in good health and CMV-seronegative.

The CDR3 nucleotides read TGTGCCAGTAGTGCCGACCTGGCGGCACCCGGCAATGAGCAGTTCTTC. Translated: CASSADLAAPGNEQFF. V is TRBV19 and J is TRBJ2-1; D not certain. The germline V and J ends were trimmed by 5 bases and 6 bases, with 20 bases remaining between them. CDR3 length: 16 amino acids. From germline, CDR1 is LNHDA and CDR2 SQIVND (reference sequence).

The J gene is TRBJ2-7, the V gene TRBV12-5; D gene unclear. Germline CDR1 and CDR2: LGHNT and FRNRAP. Deletions cut 0 bases from V and 9 bases from J, with 9 bases between. The CDR3 has 12 amino acids. For the CDR3, the DNA is TGTGCTAGTGGTTTGGTACTCGATGTGCAGTACTTC. Translation: CASGLVLDVQYF.

This clone appeared a few times. The J gene is TRBJ2-5, the V gene TRBV6-5; TRBD1 is a possible D gene (5 bases). The CDR3 is 15 residues long. Germline assignment: CDR1 MNHEY and CDR2 SVGAGI. The ends were cut back, 5 bases at V and 1 base at J, with 14 bases in the middle. In DNA form, the CDR3 reads TGTGCCAGCAGTATGGGCGACAGTGTCCAAGAGACCCAGTACTTC. Translating gives CASSMGDSVQETQYF.

The rearrangement joins TRBV7-6 to TRBJ2-2, with no clear D. V lost 2 bases, J lost 0 bases, and 4 bases lay in between. The CDR3 runs 14 residues. CDR1 is SGHVS and CDR2 is FNYEAQ in the germline V gene. Written as DNA, the CDR3 is TGTGCCAGCAGCTTAACAGCGAACACCGGGGAGCTGTTTTTT. Translated: CASSLTANTGELFF.

This clone has only a few counts. This rearrangement joins TRBV7-6 to TRBJ2-5; TRBD2 agrees at 14 bases. CDR1 is SGHVS, CDR2 FNYEAQ, per germline. The CDR3 runs 19 residues. Germline trimming cut 5 bases from V and 1 base from J; bases unmatched to any gene: 12. The CDR3 region is CASSLSWTSGGPSQETQYF. The CDR3 nucleotides are TGTGCCAGCAGCCTTTCCTGGACTAGCGGGGGGCCCTCCCAAGAGACCCAGTACTTC.

V usage is TRBV5-1 and J usage is TRBJ1-2, with 7 bases identical to TRBD1. This CDR3 comprises 17 residues. Germline trimming cut 0 bases from V and 4 bases from J; bases unmatched to any gene: 12. CDR1 is SGHRS and CDR2 is YFSETQ in the germline V gene. The CDR3 loop is CASSLGEGGNGFYGYTF. In DNA, the CDR3 is TGCGCCAGCAGCTTGGGAGAAGGGGGCAACGGTTTCTATGGCTACACCTTC.

The chain has TRBV28 and TRBJ2-5; weak D call: TRBD1 (6 bases). Germline CDR1 and CDR2: MDHEN and SYDVKM. The CDR3 spans 15 residues. V was shortened by 2 bases and J by 3 bases, with 13 bases between the two germline ends. The CDR3 DNA sequence: TGTGCCAGCAGTTTAGCAGGGGCCGAAAAAGAGACCCAGTACTTC. Translated: CASSLAGAEKETQYF.

This clone was seen only a few times. The rearrangement links TRBV9 to TRBJ1-1; a possible D gene is TRBD1 (5 bases). The V gene lost 4 bases and the J gene lost 8 bases, with 12 bases spanning the gap. The CDR3 contains 12 residues. Germline CDR1 is SGDLS and CDR2 is YYNGEE. The CDR3 here is CASSTSGGEAFF. The CDR3 DNA sequence: TGTGCCAGCAGCACCTCGGGGGGGGAAGCTTTCTTT.

This clone has only a few counts. The rearrangement joins TRBV29-1 to TRBJ2-7, with 7 positions matching TRBD1. Trimming removed 4 bases from V and 4 bases from J; junction bases left unmatched: 4. Germline loops: CDR1 SQVTM, CDR2 ANQGSEA. The CDR3 covers 12 residues. DNA for the CDR3: TGCAGCGTTGGGGACAGAAGATACGAGCAGTACTTC. This encodes CSVGDRRYEQYF.

The rearrangement links TRBV7-2 to TRBJ1-1; 11 bases agree with TRBD1. The CDR3 loop spans 17 amino acids. Germline CDR1 SGHTA, CDR2 FQGNSA. The V segment lost 2 bases and the J segment 5 bases; nucleotides outside the gene matches: 10. The CDR3 is CASSLRDRGFFWTEAFF. CDR3 DNA sequence: TGTGCCAGCAGCTTAAGGGACAGGGGGTTTTTTTGGACTGAAGCTTTCTTT.

This clone was detected only a few times. This chain joins TRBV29-1 and TRBJ2-1; 10 nucleotides match TRBD1. The CDR3 is made up of 15 amino acids. V lost 7 bases and J lost 4; bases outside the gene matches: 10. CDR1 and CDR2 (germline): SQVTM, ANQGSEA. In DNA form, the CDR3 reads TGCAGCGCAGAATTCCGGGACAGGGGATACAATGAGCAGTTCTTC. Translation: CSAEFRDRGYNEQFF.

In this sample, this clone turned up a few times. The chain recombines TRBV20-1 with TRBJ1-2; D is unresolved. The ends were cut back, 0 bases at V and 4 bases at J, with 3 bases in the middle. The CDR3 loop spans 11 amino acids. The germline CDR1 and CDR2 sequences are DFQATT and SNEGSKA (reference sequence). The CDR3 DNA is TGCAGTGCTAGAGAGGCCTATGGCTACACCTTC. Translating gives CSAREAYGYTF.

The rearrangement uses TRBV5-3 and TRBJ1-6; TRBD1 agrees at 7 bases. TRBV5-3 is known as an ORF, though its function is uncertain. The ends lost 3 bases at V and 0 bases at J; junction bases unmatched: 18. The length of the CDR3 is 21 residues. The CDR3 nucleotides are TGTGCCAGAAGCTCGGGTACAGGACAGGCGAAACCGAGCTCCTATAATTCACCCCTCCACTTT. The encoded protein is CARSSGTGQAKPSSYNSPLHF.

This clone was seen a few times. The chain employs TRBV5-4 and TRBJ2-7; tentatively, D is TRBD2 (5 bases). The CDR3 extends over 16 amino acids. The germline V gene encodes CDR1 SGHNT and CDR2 YYREEE (reference sequence). The V gene lost 4 bases and the J gene lost 9 bases, with 26 bases spanning the gap. DNA for the CDR3: TGTGCCAGCAGCCCCTCCGGGATCGAGGCGCTACGAGGGCAGTACTTC. Translating it yields CASSPSGIEALRGQYF.

Concerning this clone itself: The same CDR3 is also encoded by other DNA sequences in this sample. The chain links TRBV9 to TRBJ1-4, with D possibly TRBD1 on 5 matching bases. Per the germline V gene, CDR1 is SGDLS and CDR2 is YYNGEE. This CDR3 is 14 amino acids long. Trimming removed 5 bases from V and 4 bases from J, with 12 bases in between. CDR3 in DNA: TGTGCCAGCAGTCCGCGGGGGGATAATGAAAAACTGTTTTTT. Its translation: CASSPRGDNEKLFF.

This chain joins TRBV28 and TRBJ1-2; tentative D call: TRBD1 (5 bases). CDR1 MDHEN and CDR2 SYDVKM come from the germline V gene. V was shortened by 7 bases and J by 6 bases, with 12 bases between the two germline ends. The CDR3 has 12 residues. CDR3 amino acids: CASTRRGDGYTF. As DNA, the CDR3 is TGTGCCAGCACCCGCCGGGGGGATGGCTACACCTTC.

The rearrangement uses TRBV4-1 and TRBJ2-2; D is uncertain. This CDR3 region has 13 residues. Trimming shortened V by 1 base and J by 4 bases, and 4 bases separated the two germline ends. CDR1 MGHRA and CDR2 YSYEKL come from the germline V gene. DNA for the CDR3: TGCGCCAGCAGCCAAGTGGCCACCGGGGAGCTGTTTTTT. Protein sequence: CASSQVATGELFF.

This clone showed up just a few times. The J gene is TRBJ2-1, the V gene TRBV10-3; maybe TRBD2 (5 bases). Per germline, CDR1 ENHRY and CDR2 SYGVKD. This CDR3 region has 17 residues. Trimming shortened V by 0 bases and J by 0 bases, and 12 bases separated the two germline ends. CDR3 in DNA: TGTGCCATCAGTGAGTCAATGGCGGGCCTCTCCTACAATGAGCAGTTCTTC. It specifies CAISESMAGLSYNEQFF.

J is TRBJ2-5 and V is TRBV27; 7 positions match TRBD2. There are 14 residues in the CDR3. Germline loops: CDR1 MNHEY, CDR2 SMNVEV (reference sequence). J lost 5 bases, V lost 3 bases, and 6 bases had no gene match. The CDR3 bases are TGTGCCAGCAGTTTTGGCGGGAGTAGGGAGACCCAGTACTTC. This codes for CASSFGGSRETQYF.

This clone turned up a few times. The chain's CDR3 is CASSQEAYGYTF. For the CDR3, the DNA is TGCGCCAGCAGCCAAGAAGCCTATGGCTACACCTTC. V is TRBV4-1 and J is TRBJ1-2; D call uncertain. V was trimmed by 0 bases and J by 4 bases, leaving 3 bases between them. The CDR3 loop spans 12 amino acids. CDR1 MGHRA and CDR2 YSYEKL come from the germline V gene.

The chain employs TRBV7-9 and TRBJ1-5; weak D call: TRBD1 (5 bases). The CDR3 covers 18 residues. The germline V gene encodes CDR1 SEHNR and CDR2 FQNEAQ (reference sequence). V shed 3 bases and J shed 7 bases, with 25 bases lying between them. The CDR3 region is CASSLEGLREGYRQPQHF. The DNA of the CDR3 is TGTGCCAGCAGCTTGGAGGGACTGAGGGAAGGGTATCGGCAGCCCCAGCATTTT.

The genes are TRBV7-8 and TRBJ1-2; no clear D. Trimming removed 1 base at V and 1 base at J, with 10 bases between. The CDR3 runs to 15 residues. Per the germline V gene, CDR1 is SGHVS and CDR2 is FQNEAQ. CDR3 region: CASSLVQNLNYGYTF. Written as DNA, the CDR3 is TGTGCCAGCAGCTTAGTTCAGAATCTTAACTATGGCTACACCTTC.

This clone has a handful of counts. This chain links TRBV19 with TRBJ2-1; a weak D match, TRBD1 (5 bases). The CDR3 extends over 13 amino acids. V lost 3 bases to trimming and J lost 5 bases, with 8 bases between them. Germline assignment: CDR1 LNHDA and CDR2 SQIVND (reference sequence). This CDR3 reads CASSISRDNEQFF. The DNA for the CDR3 is TGTGCCAGTAGTATCTCCAGGGACAATGAGCAGTTCTTC.

The genes are TRBV7-8 and TRBJ2-7, with 7 bases aligning to TRBD2. The germline V gene encodes CDR1 SGHVS and CDR2 FQNEAQ. The trim removed 5 bases at V and 2 bases at J, leaving 9 bases unmatched. The CDR3 has 15 residues. The CDR3 nucleotides are TGTGCCAGCAGCCCGGAGGAGCGGGGAACCTACGAGCAGTACTTC. Residues: CASSPEERGTYEQYF.

The chain joins TRBV7-9 to TRBJ1-3; TRBD1 matches at 11 bases. Germline V gives CDR1 SEHNR, CDR2 FQNEAQ (reference sequence). Unmatched junction bases numbered 1, after V lost 1 base and J lost 2 bases. The CDR3 covers 16 residues. In DNA form, the CDR3 reads TGTGCCAGCAGCTTAGGGACAGGGGGCGCTGGAAACACCATATATTTT. The encoded protein is CASSLGTGGAGNTIYF. The full variable domain, rest sourced from reference TRBV7-9 and TRBJ1-3, is DTGVSQNPRHKITKRGQNVTFRCDPISEHNRLYWYRQTLGQGPEFLTYFQNEAQLEKSRLLSDRFSAERPKGSFSTLEIQRTEQGDSAMYLCASSLGTGGAGNTIYFGEGSWLTVV.

This CDR3 is CASGLTGARGANVLTF. CDR3 bases: TGTGCTAGTGGTTTGACAGGGGCAAGAGGGGCCAACGTCCTGACTTTC. The chain carries TRBV12-5 and TRBJ2-6, with 7 bases identical to TRBD1. Germline assignment: CDR1 LGHNT and CDR2 FRNRAP. The length of the CDR3 is 16 residues. With V trimmed by 2 bases and J by 4 bases, 5 bases remained unmatched.

This clone was found a few times. The chain combines TRBV11-3 with TRBJ1-1; TRBD1 might be the D (6 bases). Trimming left V 3 bases short and J 5 bases short, with 10 bases between. Germline V gives CDR1 SGHNT, CDR2 YENEEA. The CDR3 runs to 13 residues. This chain's CDR3 is CASSFNRETEAFF. CDR3 coding DNA: TGTGCCAGCAGCTTTAACAGGGAGACTGAAGCTTTCTTT.

The CDR3 protein is CASSAITGTGVVQPQHF. CDR3 DNA sequence: TGTGCCAGCAGCGCTATAACCGGGACAGGCGTTGTGCAGCCCCAGCATTTT. The chain links TRBV21-1 to TRBJ1-5; the D call of TRBD1 is as the table states it, not checked on the DNA. TRBV21-1 is recorded as a pseudogene. There are 17 residues in the CDR3.

The genes are TRBV30 and TRBJ2-4, with 8 bases aligning to TRBD1. Germline loops: CDR1 GTSNPN, CDR2 SVGIG (reference sequence). V gave up 2 bases and J gave up 8 bases; unmatched junction bases: 11. The CDR3 is 15 residues long. This chain's CDR3 is CAWSFQGAGLDIQYF. The DNA of the CDR3 is TGTGCCTGGAGTTTCCAGGGGGCTGGTTTGGACATTCAGTACTTC.

This sequence joins TRBV2 and TRBJ1-1, with TRBD1 matching 9 bases. This CDR3 spans 14 amino acids. J gave up 3 bases and V 4 bases, and 3 bases lay outside the gene matches. Germline V CDR1 and CDR2: SNHLY, FYNNEI. The CDR3 coding sequence is TGTGCCAGCAGTGTAGGGACAGGGTACACTGAAGCTTTCTTT. Amino acids: CASSVGTGYTEAFF.

There are a few counts of this clone. This chain links TRBV2 with TRBJ2-3, with 9 bases matching TRBD2. CDR3 size: 12 residues. Trimming removed 10 bases from V and 7 bases from J; junction bases left unmatched: 6. Germline lookup yields CDR1 SNHLY and CDR2 FYNNEI. CDR3 nucleotide sequence: TGTGCCACCGGGACTAGCAGGTATACGCAGTATTTT. Translation: CATGTSRYTQYF.

The chain carries TRBV5-4 and TRBJ2-2; 9 positions match TRBD2. The germline gives CDR1 SGHNT, CDR2 YYREEE (reference sequence). This CDR3 is built from 15 residues. Germline trimming cut 4 bases from V and 3 bases from J; bases unmatched to any gene: 4. CDR3 in DNA: TGTGCCAGCAGCCAGCGGGAGGACGACACCGGGGAGCTGTTTTTT. Its translation: CASSQREDDTGELFF.